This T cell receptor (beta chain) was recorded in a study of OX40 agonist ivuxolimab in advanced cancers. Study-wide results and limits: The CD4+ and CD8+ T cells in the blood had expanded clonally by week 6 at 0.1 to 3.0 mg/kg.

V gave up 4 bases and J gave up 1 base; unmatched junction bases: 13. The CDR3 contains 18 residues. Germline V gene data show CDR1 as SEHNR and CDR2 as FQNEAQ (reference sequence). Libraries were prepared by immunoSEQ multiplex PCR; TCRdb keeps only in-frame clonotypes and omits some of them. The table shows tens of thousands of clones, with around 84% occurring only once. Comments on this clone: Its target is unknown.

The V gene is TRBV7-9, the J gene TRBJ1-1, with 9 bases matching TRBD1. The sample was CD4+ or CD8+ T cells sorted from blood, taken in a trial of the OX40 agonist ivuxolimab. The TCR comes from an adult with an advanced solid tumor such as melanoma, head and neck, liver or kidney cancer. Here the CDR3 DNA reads TGTGCCAGCAGCTATGGACAGGGGAGTCCTAAGAAGAACACTGAAGCTTTCTTT. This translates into CASSYGQGSPKKNTEAFF.